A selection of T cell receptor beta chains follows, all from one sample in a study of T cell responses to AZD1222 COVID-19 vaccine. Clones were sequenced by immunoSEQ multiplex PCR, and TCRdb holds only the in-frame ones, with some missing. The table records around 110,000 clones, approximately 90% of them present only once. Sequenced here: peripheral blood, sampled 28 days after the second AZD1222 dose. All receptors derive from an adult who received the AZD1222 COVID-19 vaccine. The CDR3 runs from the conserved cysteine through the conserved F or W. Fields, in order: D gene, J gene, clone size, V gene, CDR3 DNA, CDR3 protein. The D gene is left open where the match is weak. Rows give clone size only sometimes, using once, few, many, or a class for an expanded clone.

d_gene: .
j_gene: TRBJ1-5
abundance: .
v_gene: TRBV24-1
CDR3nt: TGTGCCACCAGCCCAGGCAGTAGCAATCAGCCCCAGCATTTT
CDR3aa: CATSPGSSNQPQHF

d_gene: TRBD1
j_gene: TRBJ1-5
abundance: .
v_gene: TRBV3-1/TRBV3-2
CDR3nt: TGTGCCAGCAGCCTCGGGAGGGGGCAGGGTCAGCCCCAGCATTTT
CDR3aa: CASSLGRGQGQPQHF

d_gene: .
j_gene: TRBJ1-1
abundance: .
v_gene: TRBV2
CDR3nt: TGTGCCAGCAGTGAAGCGGTCGGACAAGGCACTGAAGCTTTCTTT
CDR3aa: CASSEAVGQGTEAFF

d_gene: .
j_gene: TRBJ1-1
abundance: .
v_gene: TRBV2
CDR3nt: TGTGCCAGCACGTCGGCCGTGAACACTGAAGCTTTCTTT
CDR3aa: CASTSAVNTEAFF

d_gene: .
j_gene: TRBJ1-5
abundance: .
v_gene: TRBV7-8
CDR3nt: TGTGCCAGCAGCAGCCGGGGAGATAGGGGCAATCAGCCCCAGCATTTT
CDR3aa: CASSSRGDRGNQPQHF

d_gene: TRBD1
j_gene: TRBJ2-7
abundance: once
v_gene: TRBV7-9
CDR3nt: TGTGCCAGCAGCCAAGCCGGGACAGGGGTACTCTACGAGCAGTACTTC
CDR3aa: CASSQAGTGVLYEQYF

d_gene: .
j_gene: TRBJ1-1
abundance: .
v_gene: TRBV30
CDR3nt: TGTGCCTGGAAAGCAGAAGCTTTCTTT
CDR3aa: CAWKAEAFF

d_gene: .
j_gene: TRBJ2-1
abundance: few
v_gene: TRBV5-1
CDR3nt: TGCGCCAGCAGCTTGCTAGGACAAGGGGGCAATGAGCAGTTCTTC
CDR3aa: CASSLLGQGGNEQFF

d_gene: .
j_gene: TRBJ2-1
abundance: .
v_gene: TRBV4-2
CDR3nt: TGTGCCAGCAGCCAAGATACTAGCTTCCTCAATGAGCAGTTCTTC
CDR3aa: CASSQDTSFLNEQFF

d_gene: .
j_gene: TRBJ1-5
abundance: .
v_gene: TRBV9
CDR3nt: TGTGCCAGCAGCGTATCCGGGACCGAAAACAGTCCCCAGCATTTT
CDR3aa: CASSVSGTENSPQHF

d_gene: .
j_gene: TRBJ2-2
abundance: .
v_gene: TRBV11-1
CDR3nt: TGTGCCAGCGAACTTCCGAACACCGGGGAGCTGTTTTTT
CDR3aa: CASELPNTGELFF

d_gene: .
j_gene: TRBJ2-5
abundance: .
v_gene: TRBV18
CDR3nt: TGTGCCAGCTCCCCCTTGGGGGGTATGGAGACCCAGTACTTC
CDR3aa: CASSPLGGMETQYF

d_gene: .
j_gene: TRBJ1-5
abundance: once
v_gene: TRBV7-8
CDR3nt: TGTGCCAGCAGCAGGGGGGGTAGGACATTGAATCAGCCCCAGCATTTT
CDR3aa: CASSRGGRTLNQPQHF